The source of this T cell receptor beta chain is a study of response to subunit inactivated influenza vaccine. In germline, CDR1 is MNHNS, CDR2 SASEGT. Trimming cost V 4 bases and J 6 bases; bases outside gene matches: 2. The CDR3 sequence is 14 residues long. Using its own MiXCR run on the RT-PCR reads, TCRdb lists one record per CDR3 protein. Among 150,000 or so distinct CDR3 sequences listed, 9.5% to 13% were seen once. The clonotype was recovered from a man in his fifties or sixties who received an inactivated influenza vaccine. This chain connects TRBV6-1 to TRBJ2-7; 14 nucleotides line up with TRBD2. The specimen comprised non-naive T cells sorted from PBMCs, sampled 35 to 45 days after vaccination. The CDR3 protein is CASSVGLAGVEQYF. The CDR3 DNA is TGTGCCAGCAGTGTGGGACTAGCGGGAGTCGAGCAGTACTTC.